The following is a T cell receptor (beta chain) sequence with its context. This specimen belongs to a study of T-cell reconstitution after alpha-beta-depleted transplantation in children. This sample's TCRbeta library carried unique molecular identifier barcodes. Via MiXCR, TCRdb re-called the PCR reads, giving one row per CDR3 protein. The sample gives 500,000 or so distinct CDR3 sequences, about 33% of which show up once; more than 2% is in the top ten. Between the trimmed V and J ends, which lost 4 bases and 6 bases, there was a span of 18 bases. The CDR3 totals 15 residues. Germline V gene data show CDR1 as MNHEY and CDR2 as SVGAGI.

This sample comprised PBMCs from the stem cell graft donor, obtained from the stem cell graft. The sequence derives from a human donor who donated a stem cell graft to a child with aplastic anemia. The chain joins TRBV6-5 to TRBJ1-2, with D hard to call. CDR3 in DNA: TGTGCCAGCAGTTGGAACCGGCGCCTAGGAAATGGCTACACCTTC. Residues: CASSWNRRLGNGYTF.